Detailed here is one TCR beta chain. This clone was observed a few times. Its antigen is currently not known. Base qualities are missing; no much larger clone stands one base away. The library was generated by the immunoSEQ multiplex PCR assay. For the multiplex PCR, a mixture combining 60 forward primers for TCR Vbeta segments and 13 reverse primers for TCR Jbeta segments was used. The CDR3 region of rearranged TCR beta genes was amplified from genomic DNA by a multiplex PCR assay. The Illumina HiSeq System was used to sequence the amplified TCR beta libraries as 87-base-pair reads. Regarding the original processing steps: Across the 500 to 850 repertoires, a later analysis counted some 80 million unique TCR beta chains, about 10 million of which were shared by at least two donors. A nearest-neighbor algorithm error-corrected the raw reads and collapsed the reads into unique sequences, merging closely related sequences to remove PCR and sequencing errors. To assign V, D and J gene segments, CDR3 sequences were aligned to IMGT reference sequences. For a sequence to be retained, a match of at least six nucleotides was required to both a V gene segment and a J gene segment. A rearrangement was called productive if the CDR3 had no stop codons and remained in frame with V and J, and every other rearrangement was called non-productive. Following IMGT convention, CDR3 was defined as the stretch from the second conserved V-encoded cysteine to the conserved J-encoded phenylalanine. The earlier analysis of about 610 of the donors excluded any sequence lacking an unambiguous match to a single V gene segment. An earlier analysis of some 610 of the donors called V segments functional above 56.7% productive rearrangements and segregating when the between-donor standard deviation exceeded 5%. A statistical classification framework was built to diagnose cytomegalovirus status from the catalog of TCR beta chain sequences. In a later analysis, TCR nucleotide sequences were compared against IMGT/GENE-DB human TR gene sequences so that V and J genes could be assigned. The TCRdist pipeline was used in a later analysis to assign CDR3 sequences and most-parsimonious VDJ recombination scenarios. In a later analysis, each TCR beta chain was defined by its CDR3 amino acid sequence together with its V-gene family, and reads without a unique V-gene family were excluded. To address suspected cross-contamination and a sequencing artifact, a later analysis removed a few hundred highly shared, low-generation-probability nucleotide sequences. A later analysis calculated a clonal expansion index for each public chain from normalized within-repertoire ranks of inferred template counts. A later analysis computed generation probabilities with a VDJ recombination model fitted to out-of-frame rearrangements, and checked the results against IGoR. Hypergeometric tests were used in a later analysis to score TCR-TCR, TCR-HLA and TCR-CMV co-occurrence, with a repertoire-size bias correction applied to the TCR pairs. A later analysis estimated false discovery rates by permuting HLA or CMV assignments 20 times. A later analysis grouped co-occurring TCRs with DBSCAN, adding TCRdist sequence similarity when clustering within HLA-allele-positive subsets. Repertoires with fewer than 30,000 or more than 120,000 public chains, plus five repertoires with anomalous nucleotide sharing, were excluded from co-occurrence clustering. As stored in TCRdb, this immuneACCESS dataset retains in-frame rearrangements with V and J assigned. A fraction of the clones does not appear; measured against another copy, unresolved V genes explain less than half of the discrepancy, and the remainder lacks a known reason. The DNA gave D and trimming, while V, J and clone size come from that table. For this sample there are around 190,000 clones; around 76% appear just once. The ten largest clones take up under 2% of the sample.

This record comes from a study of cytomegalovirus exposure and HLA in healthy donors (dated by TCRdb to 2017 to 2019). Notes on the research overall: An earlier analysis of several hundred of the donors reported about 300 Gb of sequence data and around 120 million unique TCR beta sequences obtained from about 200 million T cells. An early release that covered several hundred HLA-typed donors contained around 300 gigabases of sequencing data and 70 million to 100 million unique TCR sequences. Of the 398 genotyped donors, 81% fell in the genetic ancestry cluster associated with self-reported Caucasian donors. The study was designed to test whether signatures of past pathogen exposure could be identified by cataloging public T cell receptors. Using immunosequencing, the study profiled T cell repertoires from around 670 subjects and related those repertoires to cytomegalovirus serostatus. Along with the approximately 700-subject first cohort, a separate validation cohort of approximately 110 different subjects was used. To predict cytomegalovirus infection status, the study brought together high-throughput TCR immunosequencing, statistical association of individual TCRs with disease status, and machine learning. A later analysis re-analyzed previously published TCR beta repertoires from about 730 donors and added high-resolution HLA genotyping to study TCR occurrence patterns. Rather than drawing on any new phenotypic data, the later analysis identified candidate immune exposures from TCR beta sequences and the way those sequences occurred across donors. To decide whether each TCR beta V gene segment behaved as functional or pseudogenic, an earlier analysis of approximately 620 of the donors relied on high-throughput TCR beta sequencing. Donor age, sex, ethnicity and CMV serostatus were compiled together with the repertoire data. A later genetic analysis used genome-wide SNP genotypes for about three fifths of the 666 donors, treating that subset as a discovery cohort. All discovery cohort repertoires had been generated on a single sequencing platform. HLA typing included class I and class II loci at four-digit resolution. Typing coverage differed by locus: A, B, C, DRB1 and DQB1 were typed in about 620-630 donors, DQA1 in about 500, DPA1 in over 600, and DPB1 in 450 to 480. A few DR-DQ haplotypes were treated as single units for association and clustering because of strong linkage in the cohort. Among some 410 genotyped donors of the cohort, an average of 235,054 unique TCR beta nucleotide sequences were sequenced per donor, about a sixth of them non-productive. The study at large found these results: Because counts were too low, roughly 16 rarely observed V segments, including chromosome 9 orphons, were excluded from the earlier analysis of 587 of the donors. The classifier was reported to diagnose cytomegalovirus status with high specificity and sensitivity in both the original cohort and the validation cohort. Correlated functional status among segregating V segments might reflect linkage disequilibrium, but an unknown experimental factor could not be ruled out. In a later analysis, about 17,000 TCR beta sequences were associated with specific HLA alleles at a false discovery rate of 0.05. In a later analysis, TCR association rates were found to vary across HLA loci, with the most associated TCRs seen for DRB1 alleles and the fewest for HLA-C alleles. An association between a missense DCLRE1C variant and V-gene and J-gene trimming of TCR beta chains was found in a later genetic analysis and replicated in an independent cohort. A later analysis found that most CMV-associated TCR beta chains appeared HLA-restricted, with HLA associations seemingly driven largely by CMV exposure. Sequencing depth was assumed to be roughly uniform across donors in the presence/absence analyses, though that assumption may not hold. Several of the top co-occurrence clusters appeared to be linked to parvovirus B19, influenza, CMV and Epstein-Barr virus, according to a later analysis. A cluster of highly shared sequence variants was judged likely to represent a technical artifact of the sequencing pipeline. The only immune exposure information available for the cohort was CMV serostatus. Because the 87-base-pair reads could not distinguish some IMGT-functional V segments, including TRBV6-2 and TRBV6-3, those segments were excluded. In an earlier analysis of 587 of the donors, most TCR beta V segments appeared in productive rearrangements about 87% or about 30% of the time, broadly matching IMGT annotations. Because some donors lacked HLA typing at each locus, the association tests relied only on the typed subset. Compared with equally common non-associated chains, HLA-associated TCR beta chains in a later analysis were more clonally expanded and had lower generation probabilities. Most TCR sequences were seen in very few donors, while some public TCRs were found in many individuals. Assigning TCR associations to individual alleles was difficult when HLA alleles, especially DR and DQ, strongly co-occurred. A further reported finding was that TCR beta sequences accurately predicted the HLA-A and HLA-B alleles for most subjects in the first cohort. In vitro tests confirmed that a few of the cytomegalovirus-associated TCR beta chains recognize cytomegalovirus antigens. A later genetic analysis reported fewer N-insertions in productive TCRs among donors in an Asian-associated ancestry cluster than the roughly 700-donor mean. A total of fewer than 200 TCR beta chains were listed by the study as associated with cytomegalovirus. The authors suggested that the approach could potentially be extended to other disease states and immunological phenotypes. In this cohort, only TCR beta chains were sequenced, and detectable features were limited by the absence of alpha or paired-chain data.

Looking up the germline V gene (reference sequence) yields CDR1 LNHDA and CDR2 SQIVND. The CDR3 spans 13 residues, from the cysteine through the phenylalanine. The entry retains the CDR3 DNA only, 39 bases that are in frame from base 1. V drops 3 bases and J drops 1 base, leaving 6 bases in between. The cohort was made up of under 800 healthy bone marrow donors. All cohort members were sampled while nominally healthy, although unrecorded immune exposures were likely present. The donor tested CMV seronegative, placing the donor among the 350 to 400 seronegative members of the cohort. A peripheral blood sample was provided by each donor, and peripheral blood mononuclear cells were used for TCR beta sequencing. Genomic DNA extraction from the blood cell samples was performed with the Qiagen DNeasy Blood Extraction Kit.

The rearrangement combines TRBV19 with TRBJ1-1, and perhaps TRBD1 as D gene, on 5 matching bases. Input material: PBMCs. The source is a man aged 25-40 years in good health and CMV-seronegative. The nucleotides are TGTGCCAGTAGTATGGACAAGAACACTGAAGCTTTCTTT. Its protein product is CASSMDKNTEAFF.